Below, 29 T cell receptor beta chains from the same sample are listed, as sequenced in a study of CD8+CD57+ T cells in acquired aplastic anemia. Genomic DNA, the template, was used for profiling of the TCR beta VDJ and CDR3. From the reads, TCRdb called clonotypes with MiXCR, one entry per CDR3 protein. The table lists about 80,000 distinct CDR3 sequences, under 50% of them singletons. What was sequenced was sorted CD4+, CD8+, or CD8+CD57+ T cells (not recorded which) from PBMCs. The receptors derive from a human donor in good health, serving as a control.

CDR3 residues: CASSMQRSSYEQYF. CDR3 nucleotide sequence: TGTGCCAGTAGTATGCAGAGGAGCTCCTACGAGCAGTACTTC. The chain employs TRBV19 and TRBJ2-7, with D hard to call. The V end lost 3 bases, the J end lost 0 bases, and 9 bases lay between the germline ends. The CDR3 loop spans 14 amino acids. Looked up from germline, CDR1 is LNHDA and CDR2 is SQIVND (reference sequence).

This rearrangement joins TRBV2 to TRBJ2-2, with TRBD2 identical over 11 bases. Germline-derived CDR1 and CDR2 are SNHLY and FYNNEI. CDR3 length: 15 residues. The V gene end was trimmed by 4 bases and the J gene end by 5 bases; junction bases not matched to a gene: 3. DNA for the CDR3: TGTGCCAGCAGTGGACTAGCGGGGCAGACCGGGGAGCTGTTTTTT. Encoded protein: CASSGLAGQTGELFF.

The rearrangement joins TRBV10-2 to TRBJ2-7; D unresolved. Trimming pared 5 bases from V and 2 bases from J, leaving 4 bases between. The length of the CDR3 is 11 residues. Germline V gene lookup returns CDR1 WSHSY and CDR2 SAAADI. CDR3 coding DNA: TGCGCCAGCAGTCAGGCCTACGAGCAGTACTTC. It yields the protein CASSQAYEQYF.

A word on this clonotype: This sequence may be a read error, since a much larger clone differs from it by one base. The chain carries TRBV13 and TRBJ2-7; D unclear. Germline CDR1 reads PRHDT; CDR2 reads FYEKMQ (reference sequence). There are 12 residues in the CDR3. The CDR3 reads CASSSSQDEQCF. The CDR3 region has the DNA TGTGCCAGCAGCTCCTCCCAGGACGAGCAGTGCTTC.

The gene calls are TRBV15 and TRBJ2-7; TRBD2 agrees at 11 bases. The CDR3 extends over 16 amino acids. The V gene end was trimmed by 0 bases and the J gene end by 6 bases; junction bases not matched to a gene: 7. Germline CDR1 LNHNV, CDR2 YYDKDF (reference sequence). CDR3 protein: CATSRDIAGGPFEQYF. As DNA, the CDR3 is TGTGCCACCAGCAGAGATATAGCGGGAGGGCCTTTCGAGCAGTACTTC.

The rearrangement links TRBV29-1 to TRBJ2-5; TRBD1 aligns across 7 bases. V was pared by 7 bases and J by 1 base, with 6 bases of the junction left unmatched. The CDR3 runs 13 residues. Germline V gene sequence: CDR1 SQVTM, CDR2 ANQGSEA. CDR3 protein: CSAGTAPQETQYF. CDR3 bases: TGCAGCGCGGGGACAGCCCCCCAAGAGACCCAGTACTTC.

This chain connects TRBV12-3 or TRBV12-4 to TRBJ1-3; maybe TRBD1 (6 bases). The CDR3 covers 14 residues. Trimming left V 3 bases short and J 2 bases short, with 8 bases between. CDR3 DNA sequence: TGTGCCAGCAGTTTGGCAGGGGCTGGAAACACCATATATTTT. This gives the protein CASSLAGAGNTIYF.

Regarding this clonotype: With a much larger clone just one base away, this may be a read error. The V call is TRBV9, the J call TRBJ2-3; TRBD2 aligns across 9 bases. Germline CDR1 reads SGDLS; CDR2 reads YYNGEE. The CDR3 spans 15 residues. The CDR3 DNA sequence: TGTGCCGGCAGCGTGGGCGGGGGGGCAGCAGATACGCAGTATTTT. Its translation is CAGSVGGGAADTQYF. The variable domain in full, completed from reference TRBV9 and TRBJ2-3, reads DSGVTQTPKHLITATGQRVTLRCSPRSGDLSVYWYQQSLDQGLQFLIQYYNGEERAKGNILERFSAQQFPDLHSELNLSSLELGDSALYFCAGSVGGGAADTQYFGPGTRLTVL.

In this sample, this clonotype turned up a few times. This chain links TRBV25-1 with TRBJ2-3; 12 bases fit TRBD2. Looked up from germline, CDR1 is MGHDK and CDR2 is SYGVNS. This CDR3 contains 16 residues. With 4 bases clipped from V and 2 bases from J, the junction kept 4 bases outside the gene matches. Here the CDR3 DNA reads TGTGCCAGCAGTGCCCTAGCGGGAGGGTTCACAGATACGCAGTATTTT. Its protein product is CASSALAGGFTDTQYF.

The chain recombines TRBV9 with TRBJ2-1; 14 nucleotides match TRBD2. Losses at the gene ends were 3 bases for V and 3 bases for J; bases not matched to a gene: 2. Germline V gene sequence: CDR1 SGDLS, CDR2 YYNGEE. The CDR3 sequence is 16 residues long. CDR3 in DNA: TGTGCCAGCAGCGGGGGACTAGCGGGAGTCTACAATGAGCAGTTCTTC. Protein: CASSGGLAGVYNEQFF.

The chain couples TRBV9 to TRBJ1-2, with D perhaps TRBD1 (5 bases). Germline V CDR1 and CDR2: SGDLS, YYNGEE. The CDR3 is 14 residues long. V lost 0 bases to trimming and J lost 3 bases, with 9 bases between them. In DNA form, the CDR3 reads TGTGCCAGCAGCGTAGGAGGGGCGGACTATGGCTACACCTTC. It yields the protein CASSVGGADYGYTF. The variable domain in full, with the rest retrieved from reference TRBV9 and TRBJ1-2, is DSGVTQTPKHLITATGQRVTLRCSPRSGDLSVYWYQQSLDQGLQFLIQYYNGEERAKGNILERFSAQQFPDLHSELNLSSLELGDSALYFCASSVGGADYGYTFGSGTRLTVV.

The rearrangement joins TRBV12-3 or TRBV12-4 to TRBJ1-2; possibly TRBD1 for D (5 bases). This CDR3 contains 14 residues. V lost 3 bases and J 4 bases, leaving 12 bases between the germline ends. CDR3 sequence reads: CASSLRGRGYGYTF. The CDR3 nucleotides are TGTGCCAGCAGTTTGAGGGGTCGGGGCTATGGCTACACCTTC.

This clonotype was observed once. This CDR3 is CASSASGTSGEQYF. The CDR3 bases are TGTGCCAGCAGCGCCTCGGGGACTAGTGGCGAGCAGTACTTC. V usage is TRBV9 and J usage is TRBJ2-5, with TRBD2 identical over 8 bases. The closer fit of TRBJ2-7 to the DNA end suggests the J call may be wrong. The CDR3 is 14 residues long. CDR1 and CDR2 from the germline V gene are SGDLS and YYNGEE.

The sample holds a few counts of this clonotype. The chain uses TRBV6-2 or TRBV6-3 and TRBJ1-5; 10 nucleotides match TRBD1. The trim removed 4 bases at V and 4 bases at J, leaving 7 bases unmatched. The CDR3 runs 16 residues. Germline CDR1 is MNHEY and CDR2 is SVGEGT. The CDR3 protein is CASSWIGTGVNQPQHF. The DNA for the CDR3 is TGTGCCAGCAGTTGGATTGGGACAGGGGTAAATCAGCCCCAGCATTTT.

A note on this clonotype: One base away lies a much larger clone, so this may be a sequencing read error. The chain carries TRBV25-1 and TRBJ2-3, with 9 bases identical to TRBD2. The germline gives CDR1 MGHDK, CDR2 SYGVNS. This CDR3 has 16 residues. CDR3 amino acids: CGASSGLAGSADTQYF. The CDR3 DNA sequence: TGCGGTGCTAGCTCTGGGCTAGCGGGATCTGCAGATACGCAGTATTTT.

The V and J genes are TRBV5-1 and TRBJ2-7; D is possibly TRBD1 or TRBD2 (5 bases each). Trimming cost V 4 bases and J 3 bases, with 17 bases left between them. There are 15 residues in the CDR3. Looked up from germline, CDR1 is SGHRS and CDR2 is YFSETQ. Written as DNA, the CDR3 is TGCGCCAGCAGCCGCCGGGACGGTCATAGCTACGAGCAGTACTTC. Its protein is CASSRRDGHSYEQYF.

The chain is built from TRBV7-2 and TRBJ2-7; D unclear. The CDR3 has 12 amino acids. Between the trimmed V and J ends, which lost 5 bases and 6 bases, there was a span of 11 bases. The germline V gene has CDR1 SGHTA and CDR2 FQGNSA. CDR3 protein: CASSQLSAEQYF. In DNA, the CDR3 is TGTGCCAGCAGCCAATTGTCGGCCGAGCAGTACTTC.

This clonotype came up once. This CDR3 reads CASSSLPPGTGAYNEQFF. The CDR3 nucleotides are TGTGCCAGCAGCTCGCTGCCTCCCGGGACAGGGGCTTACAATGAGCAGTTCTTC. The chain employs TRBV7-6 and TRBJ2-1; 10 bases fit TRBD1. Germline-derived CDR1 and CDR2 are SGHVS and FNYEAQ. The CDR3 covers 18 residues. Trimming at V came to 4 bases and at J to 4 bases, leaving 13 bases not matched to a gene.

The V and J genes are TRBV7-9 and TRBJ2-1; D is unresolved. The germline V gene has CDR1 SEHNR and CDR2 FQNEAQ (reference sequence). The ends were cut back, 5 bases at V and 4 bases at J, with 9 bases in the middle. The CDR3 covers 13 residues. The CDR3 is CASSPLRYNEQFF. The DNA of the CDR3 is TGTGCCAGCAGCCCGCTGAGGTACAATGAGCAGTTCTTC.

The chain carries TRBV29-1 and TRBJ2-7, with 7 bases fitting TRBD1. Germline CDR1 reads SQVTM; CDR2 reads ANQGSEA. The CDR3 length is 11 residues. The trim removed 5 bases at V and 2 bases at J, leaving 0 bases unmatched. In DNA form, the CDR3 reads TGCAGCGTTCAGGGGGCCTACGAGCAGTACTTC. Translating gives CSVQGAYEQYF.

This clonotype has at least ten counts. The chain couples TRBV29-1 to TRBJ1-2; maybe TRBD1 (5 bases). The V gene lost 7 bases and the J gene lost 0 bases, with 12 bases spanning the gap. The V gene's germline CDR1 is SQVTM and CDR2 ANQGSEA. The CDR3 contains 13 residues. The CDR3 region has the DNA TGCAGCGCTCCGACAGAGTCTAACTATGGCTACACCTTC. Translating gives CSAPTESNYGYTF.

The V call is TRBV25-1, the J call TRBJ2-7, with TRBD2 as a possible D gene (7 bases). There are 14 residues in the CDR3. Trimming took 6 bases from V and 5 from J, leaving 17 bases between them. Looked up from germline, CDR1 is MGHDK and CDR2 is SYGVNS. The CDR3 loop reads CASSRGADWDEQYF. CDR3 bases: TGTGCCAGCAGCCGGGGGGCGGATTGGGACGAGCAGTACTTC.

This clonotype occurred many times. The chain is built from TRBV9 and TRBJ1-2; the D gene is possibly TRBD1 (5 bases). The CDR3 totals 13 residues. Trimming stripped 7 bases from V and 2 bases from J, with 12 bases between. CDR1 and CDR2 (germline): SGDLS, YYNGEE. In DNA form, the CDR3 reads TGTGCCAGCGCGGAGGGGAACAACTATGGCTACACCTTC. Protein sequence: CASAEGNNYGYTF.

CDR3 in DNA: TGCAGCGTTGCCCGGGACAGGGGCGATGAGCAGTTCTTC. It codes for CSVARDRGDEQFF. The chain couples TRBV29-1 to TRBJ2-1, with 10 bases fitting TRBD1. CDR1 is SQVTM, CDR2 ANQGSEA, per germline. V trimming: 4 bases; J trimming: 8 bases; junction bases outside the gene matches: 5. CDR3 length: 13 amino acids.

The chain is built from TRBV19 and TRBJ1-1; D call uncertain. The V and J ends lost 7 bases and 8 bases respectively, with 11 bases between them. This CDR3 has 11 residues. CDR1 and CDR2 (germline): LNHDA, SQIVND (reference sequence). The CDR3 spells CASITPREAFF. As DNA, the CDR3 is TGTGCCAGTATAACACCAAGGGAAGCTTTCTTT.

This clonotype has at least ten counts. The rearrangement uses TRBV10-2 and TRBJ1-1, with D perhaps TRBD1 (5 bases). The CDR3 loop spans 18 amino acids. V was trimmed by 2 bases and J by 0 bases, leaving 19 bases between them. In germline, CDR1 is WSHSY, CDR2 SAAADI. The CDR3 DNA is TGCGCCAGCAGTGAGACCGGGGCAGCCCATAGCATGAACACTGAAGCTTTCTTT. Translated, it gives CASSETGAAHSMNTEAFF.

This chain connects TRBV10-3 to TRBJ1-5; D is possibly TRBD1 (6 bases). Germline-derived CDR1 and CDR2 are ENHRY and SYGVKD. CDR3 length: 15 amino acids. V was clipped by 8 bases and J by 2 bases, with 16 bases between them. The CDR3 is CAIRPGGSGNQPQHF. Written as DNA, the CDR3 is TGTGCCATCCGTCCGGGGGGCAGTGGCAATCAGCCCCAGCATTTT.

A remark on this clonotype: No conserved phenylalanine or tryptophan ends this CDR3, so it is likely a read error. The chain employs TRBV6-5 and TRBJ1-5; D might be TRBD1 (6 bases). Germline values: CDR1 MNHEY, CDR2 SVGAGI. This CDR3 is built from 15 residues. V lost 7 bases to trimming and J lost 1 base, with 14 bases between them. In nucleotides, the CDR3 is TGTGCCAGCATTTGGACAGCAGGGAGCAATCAGCCCCAGCATCTT. Its translation: CASIWTAGSNQPQHL.

V gene TRBV3-1 combines with J gene TRBJ2-7, with 10 bases identical to TRBD2. This CDR3 is built from 14 residues. Germline loops: CDR1 LGHDT, CDR2 YNNKEL (reference sequence). Losses at the gene ends were 3 bases for V and 6 bases for J; bases not matched to a gene: 5. CDR3 protein: CASSHTSGEREQYF. The DNA of the CDR3 is TGTGCCAGCAGCCACACTAGCGGGGAACGCGAGCAGTACTTC.